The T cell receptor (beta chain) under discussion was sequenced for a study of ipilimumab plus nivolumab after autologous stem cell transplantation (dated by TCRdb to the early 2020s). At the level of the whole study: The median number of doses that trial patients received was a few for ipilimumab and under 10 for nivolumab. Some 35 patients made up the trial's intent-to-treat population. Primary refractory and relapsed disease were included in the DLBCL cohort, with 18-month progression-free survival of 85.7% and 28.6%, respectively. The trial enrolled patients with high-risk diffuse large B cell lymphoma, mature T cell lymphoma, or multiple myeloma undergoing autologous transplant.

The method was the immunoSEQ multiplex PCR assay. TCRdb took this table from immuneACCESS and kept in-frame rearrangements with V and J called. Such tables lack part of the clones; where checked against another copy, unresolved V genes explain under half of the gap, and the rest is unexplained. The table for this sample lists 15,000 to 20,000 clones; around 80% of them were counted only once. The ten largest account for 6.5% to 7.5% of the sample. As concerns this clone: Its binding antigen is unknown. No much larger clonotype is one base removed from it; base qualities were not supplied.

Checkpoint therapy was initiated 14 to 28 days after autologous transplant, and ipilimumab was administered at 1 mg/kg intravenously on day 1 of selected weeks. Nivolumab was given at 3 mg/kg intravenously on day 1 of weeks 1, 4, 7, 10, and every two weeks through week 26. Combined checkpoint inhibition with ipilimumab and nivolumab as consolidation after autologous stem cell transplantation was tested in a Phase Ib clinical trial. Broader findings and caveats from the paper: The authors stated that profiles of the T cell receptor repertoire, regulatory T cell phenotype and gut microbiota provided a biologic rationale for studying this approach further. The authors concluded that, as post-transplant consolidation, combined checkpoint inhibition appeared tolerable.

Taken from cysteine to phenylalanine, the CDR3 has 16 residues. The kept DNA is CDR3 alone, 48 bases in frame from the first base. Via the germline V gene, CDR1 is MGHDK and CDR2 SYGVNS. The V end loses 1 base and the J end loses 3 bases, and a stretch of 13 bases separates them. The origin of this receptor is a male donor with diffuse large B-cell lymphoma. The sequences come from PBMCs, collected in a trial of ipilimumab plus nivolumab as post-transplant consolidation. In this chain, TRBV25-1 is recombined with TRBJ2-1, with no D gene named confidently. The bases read TGTGCCAGCAGTGAATCTAGGGCTTTACTCTACAATGAGCAGTTCTTC. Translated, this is CASSESRALLYNEQFF.